Included here is one T cell receptor (beta chain) sequence, with context. These data come from a study of shared clonotypes between healthy human individuals. The CDR3 length is 18 residues. Germline CDR1 ENHRY, CDR2 SYGVKD. The V and J ends lost 2 bases and 10 bases, in that order; junction bases with no gene match: 14. This table comes from immunoSEQ multiplex PCR, and its TCRdb copy is limited to in-frame clones, with some not included. Found here are hundreds of thousands of clones, 79% of them singletons; the top ten hold roughly 13%. The TCR sequence derives from a woman in her forties in good health. Some clones in this sample may be carry-over from other donors' samples. J is TRBJ2-1 and V is TRBV10-3; 13 bases fit TRBD2. The sequencing sample was made of PBMCs. The CDR3 coding sequence is TGTGCCATCAGTGAGAGGGGGGCGGGACTAGCGGGATTACGGGAGCAGTTCTTC. It codes for CAISERGAGLAGLREQFF.